This T cell receptor (beta chain) comes out of a study of T cell responses to AZD1222 COVID-19 vaccine. Study-level information: Analysis merged second doses at about 4 or about 12 weeks.

Assay: immunoSEQ multiplex PCR; the TCRdb copy retains only in-frame clones and omits some. The repertoire holds 110,000 or so clones, with about 91% as singletons. Trimming stripped 5 bases from V and 10 bases from J, with 18 bases between. This CDR3 is 13 amino acids long. Per the germline V gene, CDR1 is LGHDT and CDR2 is YNNKEL (reference sequence). This clonotype was sampled from an adult in good health. The chain combines TRBV3-1 (or the pseudogene TRBV3-2) with TRBJ2-7; possibly TRBD1 or TRBD2 for D (5 bases each). This sample comprised peripheral blood, obtained on day 0 of AZD1222 vaccination. The CDR3 DNA follows: TGTGCCAGCAGCGCACAAGGGACCGCGGCTCAGTACTTC. Protein sequence: CASSAQGTAAQYF.